Sequencing of this T cell receptor (beta chain) was carried out in a study of T cells in localized non-small cell lung cancer. Regarding the study as a whole: Uninvolved adjacent lung had higher T cell clonality than tumor and all other tissues. Among the top 100 tumor clones, a median about 59 appeared in adjacent lung. Blood T cell density predicted longer survival; adjacent-lung clonality, shorter.

The method was immunoSEQ multiplex PCR; TCRdb's version includes in-frame clones alone and lacks a portion of them. The sample consists of about 74,000 clones, roughly 83% of them appearing once. Between the trimmed V and J ends, which lost 8 bases and 6 bases, there was a span of 20 bases. This CDR3 has 14 residues. CDR1 is ENHRY, CDR2 SYGVKD, per germline. Remarks on this clone: Its antigen is not known.

The origin of this receptor is a female donor of 60 years or more with stage I lung adenocarcinoma. The specimen was peripheral blood, collected before any cancer treatment. The chain uses TRBV10-3 and TRBJ2-7; tentatively, D is TRBD1 (5 bases). The CDR3 protein is CAISPPRDKAEQYF. Written as DNA, the CDR3 is TGTGCCATCTCTCCGCCCAGGGATAAGGCCGAGCAGTACTTC.